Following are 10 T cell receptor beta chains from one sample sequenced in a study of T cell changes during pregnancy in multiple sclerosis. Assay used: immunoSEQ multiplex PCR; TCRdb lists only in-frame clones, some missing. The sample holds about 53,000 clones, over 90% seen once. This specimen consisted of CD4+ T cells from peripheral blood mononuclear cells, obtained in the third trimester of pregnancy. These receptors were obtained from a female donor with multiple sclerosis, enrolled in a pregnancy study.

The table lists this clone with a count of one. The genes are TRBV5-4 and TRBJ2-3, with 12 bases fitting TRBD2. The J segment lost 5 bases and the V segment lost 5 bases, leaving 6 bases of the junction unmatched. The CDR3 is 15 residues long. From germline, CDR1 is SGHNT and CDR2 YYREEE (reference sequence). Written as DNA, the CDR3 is TGTGCCAGCAGGCTAGCGGGGGGGCCAAAAGATACGCAGTATTTT. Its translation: CASRLAGGPKDTQYF.

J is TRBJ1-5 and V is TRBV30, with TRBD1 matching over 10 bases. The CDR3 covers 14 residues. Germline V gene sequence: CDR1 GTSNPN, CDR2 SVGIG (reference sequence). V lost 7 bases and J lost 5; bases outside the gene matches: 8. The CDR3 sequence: CASRTGGLDQPQHF. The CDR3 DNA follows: TGTGCCTCCCGGACAGGGGGGTTAGATCAGCCCCAGCATTTT. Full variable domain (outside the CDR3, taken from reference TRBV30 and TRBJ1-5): SQTIHQWPATLVQPVGSPLSLECTVEGTSNPNLYWYRQAAGRGLQLLFYSVGIGQISSEVPQNLSASRPQDRQFILSSKKLLLSDSGFYLCASRTGGLDQPQHFGDGTRLSIL.

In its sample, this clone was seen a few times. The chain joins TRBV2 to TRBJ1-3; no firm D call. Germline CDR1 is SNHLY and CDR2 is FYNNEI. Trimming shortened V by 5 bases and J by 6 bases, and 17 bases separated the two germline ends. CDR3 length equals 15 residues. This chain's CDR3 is CASSFSRARQNTIYF. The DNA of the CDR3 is TGTGCCAGCAGTTTCTCGAGGGCTCGGCAAAACACCATATATTTT.

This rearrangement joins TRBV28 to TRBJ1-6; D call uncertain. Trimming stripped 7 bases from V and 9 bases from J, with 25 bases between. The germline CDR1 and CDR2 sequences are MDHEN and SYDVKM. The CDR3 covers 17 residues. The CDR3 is CASIMASVREGSSPLHF. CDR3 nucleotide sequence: TGTGCCAGCATCATGGCGAGCGTAAGGGAAGGGAGTTCACCCCTCCACTTT.

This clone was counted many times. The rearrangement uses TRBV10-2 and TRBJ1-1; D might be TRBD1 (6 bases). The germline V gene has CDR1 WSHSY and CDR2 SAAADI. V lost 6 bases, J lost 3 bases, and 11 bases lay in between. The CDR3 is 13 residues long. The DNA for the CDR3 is TGCGCCAGCAGCCGGGACACGTACACTGAAGCTTTCTTT. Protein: CASSRDTYTEAFF.

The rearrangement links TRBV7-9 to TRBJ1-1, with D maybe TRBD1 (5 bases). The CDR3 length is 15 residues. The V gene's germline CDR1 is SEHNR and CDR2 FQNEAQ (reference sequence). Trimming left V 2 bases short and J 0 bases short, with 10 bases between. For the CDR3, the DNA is TGTGCCAGCAGCTTATCCGACAGATTGAACACTGAAGCTTTCTTT. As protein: CASSLSDRLNTEAFF.

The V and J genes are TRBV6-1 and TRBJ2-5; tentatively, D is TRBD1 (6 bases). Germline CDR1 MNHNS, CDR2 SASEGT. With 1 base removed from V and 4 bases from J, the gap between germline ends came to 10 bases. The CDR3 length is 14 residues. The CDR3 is CASSEVGGLETQYF. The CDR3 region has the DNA TGTGCCAGCAGTGAAGTAGGGGGTTTAGAGACCCAGTACTTC.

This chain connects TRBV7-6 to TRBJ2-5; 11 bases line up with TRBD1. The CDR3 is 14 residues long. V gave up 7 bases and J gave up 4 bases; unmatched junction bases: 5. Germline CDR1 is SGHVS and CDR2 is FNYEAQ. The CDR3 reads CASTGTGGGETQYF. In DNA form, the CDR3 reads TGTGCCAGCACTGGGACAGGGGGGGGAGAGACCCAGTACTTC.

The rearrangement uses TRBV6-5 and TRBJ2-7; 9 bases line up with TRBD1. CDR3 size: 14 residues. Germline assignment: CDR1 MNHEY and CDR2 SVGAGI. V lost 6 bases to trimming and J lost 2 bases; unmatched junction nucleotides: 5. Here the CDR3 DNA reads TGTGCCAGCAGACGAGGACAGGGGACCTACGAGCAGTACTTC. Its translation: CASRRGQGTYEQYF.

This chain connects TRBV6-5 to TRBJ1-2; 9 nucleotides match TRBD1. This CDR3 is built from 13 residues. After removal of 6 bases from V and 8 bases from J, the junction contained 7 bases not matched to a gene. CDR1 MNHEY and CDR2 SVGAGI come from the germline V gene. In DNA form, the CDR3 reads TGTGCCAGCAGGGGACAGGGCCGGGGAGGCTACACCTTC. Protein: CASRGQGRGGYTF.